This T cell receptor beta chain was recovered during a study of T-cell reconstitution after alpha-beta-depleted transplantation in children. General study results and limits: The study reportedly traced alpha-beta T cells about two months after transplant to several hundred expanded graft clones.

About this clonotype itself: What it recognizes is unknown.

The germline V gene encodes CDR1 MDHEN and CDR2 SYDVKM. This CDR3 spans 17 amino acids. V dropped 1 base and J dropped 9; count of bases not matched to a gene: 11. Molecular barcoding with unique molecular identifiers was used for the TCRbeta library. TCRdb reprocessed the PCR reads via MiXCR and lists one record per CDR3 protein. Altogether hundreds of thousands of distinct CDR3 sequences are present, around 15% being singletons, with the ten largest covering about 41%. This receptor was taken from a male patient under 10 years old who had a stem cell transplant for acute lymphoblastic leukemia, so the T cells may come from the graft donor. Here the sequenced sample was PBMCs, mostly from graft donor cells, taken 360 days after TCRalphabeta/CD19-depleted stem cell transplant. The chain combines TRBV28 with TRBJ1-6; 8 positions match TRBD1. The CDR3 sequence is CASSLLGTGGYGSPLHF. CDR3 nucleotide sequence: TGTGCCAGCAGTTTATTAGGCACAGGGGGGTATGGTTCACCCCTCCACTTT.